This entry lists 29 T cell receptor beta chains sequenced from one sample in a study of blood T cell repertoires in COVID-19. Clones were sequenced by immunoSEQ multiplex PCR, and TCRdb holds only the in-frame ones, with some missing. The sample holds tens of thousands of clones, under 90% seen once. Sequenced: peripheral blood. The receptor source for this set is a man aged 50 to 59 with active COVID-19.

This rearrangement joins TRBV6-5 to TRBJ2-7; TRBD1 might be the D (5 bases). The germline V gene encodes CDR1 MNHEY and CDR2 SVGAGI. The ends were cut back, 6 bases at V and 0 bases at J, with 15 bases in the middle. The CDR3 sequence is 15 residues long. The CDR3 sequence is CASSLTQEASYEQYF. The CDR3 bases are TGTGCCAGCAGCCTTACACAGGAAGCCTCCTACGAGCAGTACTTC.

This clone has just a few counts. The genes are TRBV10-1 and TRBJ1-5; no firm D call. V was shortened by 9 bases and J by 6 bases, with 12 bases between the two germline ends. This CDR3 comprises 12 residues. The germline gives CDR1 WNHNN, CDR2 SYGVQD (reference sequence). The CDR3 here is CARLLSSQPQHF. The CDR3, as DNA: TGCGCCAGATTACTTTCGAGTCAGCCCCAGCATTTT.

The chain couples TRBV6-4 to TRBJ2-1, with D unresolved. V was trimmed by 5 bases and J by 0 bases, leaving 11 bases between them. CDR3 length: 15 amino acids. CDR1 and CDR2 from the germline V gene are MRHNA and SNTAGT. DNA for the CDR3: TGTGCCAGCAGTCCTTCCTCGAGCTCCTACAATGAGCAGTTCTTC. It yields the protein CASSPSSSSYNEQFF.

V gene TRBV7-2 combines with J gene TRBJ2-1; 8 bases are shared with TRBD2. V trimming: 4 bases; J trimming: 7 bases; junction bases outside the gene matches: 9. The length of the CDR3 is 15 residues. Germline loops: CDR1 SGHTA, CDR2 FQGNSA. The CDR3 sequence is CASSYSAGEWNEQFF. DNA of the CDR3: TGTGCCAGCAGCTACTCAGCGGGGGAGTGGAATGAGCAGTTCTTC.

The V gene is TRBV28, the J gene TRBJ1-5, with D unresolved. This CDR3 spans 14 amino acids. Trimming pared 5 bases from V and 1 base from J, leaving 9 bases between. In germline, CDR1 is MDHEN, CDR2 SYDVKM. The CDR3 reads CASSNSGSNQPQHF. The CDR3 nucleotides read TGTGCCAGCAGTAATTCGGGAAGCAATCAGCCCCAGCATTTT.

The genes are TRBV29-1 and TRBJ2-3, with a possible D match to TRBD2 (6 bases). This CDR3 is 12 amino acids long. CDR1 SQVTM and CDR2 ANQGSEA come from the germline V gene. V was pared by 6 bases and J by 9 bases, with 16 bases between. CDR3 DNA sequence: TGCAGCGTCAACCTAGCGCGGTTCACGCAGTATTTT. This sequence encodes CSVNLARFTQYF.

The chain has TRBV7-2 and TRBJ2-7; 9 bases align to TRBD1. Germline values: CDR1 SGHTA, CDR2 FQGNSA. This CDR3 is 14 amino acids long. J lost 3 bases, V lost 1 base, and 1 base had no gene match. The CDR3 sequence is CASSLGTGVYEQYF. The CDR3 DNA follows: TGTGCCAGCAGCTTAGGGACAGGGGTCTACGAGCAGTACTTC.

The chain carries TRBV2 and TRBJ2-7; 7 nucleotides line up with TRBD2. Per germline, CDR1 SNHLY and CDR2 FYNNEI. The CDR3 is 14 amino acids. J lost 3 bases, V lost 9 bases, and 11 bases had no gene match. The CDR3 reads CASRRAGRDYEQYF. CDR3 nucleotide sequence: TGTGCCAGTCGACGAGCGGGAAGGGACTACGAGCAGTACTTC.

The chain uses TRBV5-1 and TRBJ2-4, with a tentative D call TRBD1 (5 bases). V lost 5 bases and J 5 bases, leaving 17 bases between the germline ends. The CDR3 is 15 residues long. Germline loops: CDR1 SGHRS, CDR2 YFSETQ. The CDR3 protein is CASSSRAGLENIQYF. CDR3 nucleotides: TGCGCCAGCAGTTCCCGAGCAGGGTTGGAAAACATTCAGTACTTC.

The genes are TRBV7-8 and TRBJ2-7, with TRBD2 as a possible D gene (6 bases). Germline V gives CDR1 SGHVS, CDR2 FQNEAQ. Trimming removed 3 bases at V and 5 bases at J, with 23 bases between. The CDR3 loop spans 17 amino acids. The CDR3 DNA is TGTGCCAGCAGCTTCCGCCCGGGGTTTGAGACTAGAGACGAGCAGTACTTC. Protein product: CASSFRPGFETRDEQYF.

The chain employs TRBV28 and TRBJ2-3; 13 nucleotides match TRBD2. Germline-derived CDR1 and CDR2 are MDHEN and SYDVKM. The J segment lost 5 bases and the V segment lost 3 bases, leaving 8 bases of the junction unmatched. The CDR3 has 17 amino acids. The CDR3 sequence: CASSFSLLAGGVDTQYF. The CDR3, as DNA: TGTGCCAGCAGTTTCTCCCTACTAGCGGGAGGGGTAGATACGCAGTATTTT.

The chain is built from TRBV7-9 and TRBJ1-1, with 9 bases that match TRBD1. This CDR3 is 15 amino acids long. J gave up 5 bases and V 3 bases, and 7 bases lay outside the gene matches. In germline, CDR1 is SEHNR, CDR2 FQNEAQ (reference sequence). DNA for the CDR3: TGTGCCAGCAGCTTTGGGACAGGGTTGGGGACTGAAGCTTTCTTT. It specifies CASSFGTGLGTEAFF.

The chain joins TRBV2 to TRBJ2-1, with no clear D. The CDR3 totals 14 residues. Germline CDR1 and CDR2: SNHLY and FYNNEI. Trimming took 2 bases from V and 6 from J, leaving 11 bases between them. The CDR3 region has the DNA TGTGCCAGCAGTGAAAACTCGCAGGTCAATGAGCAGTTCTTC. Amino acid sequence: CASSENSQVNEQFF.

The rearrangement joins TRBV19 to TRBJ2-1, with 11 nucleotides matching TRBD2. V shed 5 bases, J shed 6 bases, and the junction held 9 bases outside the gene matches. Germline assignment: CDR1 LNHDA and CDR2 SQIVND (reference sequence). This CDR3 has 16 amino acids. The CDR3 coding sequence is TGTGCCAGTAGTCTCACACTAGCGGGAGTATTCAATGAGCAGTTCTTC. Translating gives CASSLTLAGVFNEQFF.

This chain connects TRBV28 to TRBJ1-2, with TRBD1 matching 9 bases. The CDR3 spans 13 residues. J was trimmed by 5 bases and V by 6 bases; bases with no gene match: 4. Germline V gene sequence: CDR1 MDHEN, CDR2 SYDVKM. The CDR3 loop is CASSEDRGYGYTF. CDR3 DNA sequence: TGTGCCAGCAGCGAGGACAGGGGATATGGCTACACCTTC.

The chain has TRBV18 and TRBJ2-2; possibly TRBD1 for D (5 bases). The CDR3 totals 19 residues. The germline gives CDR1 KGHSH, CDR2 LQKENI. V dropped 4 bases and J dropped 3 bases, with 24 bases sitting between them. In nucleotides, the CDR3 is TGTGCCAGCTCACGTACCACGTTGAAGGCAGGGTGGCACACCGGGGAGCTGTTTTTT. Translation gives CASSRTTLKAGWHTGELFF.

The chain is built from TRBV28 and TRBJ1-5; 9 bases match TRBD1. The CDR3 covers 14 residues. V trimming: 5 bases; J trimming: 7 bases; junction bases outside the gene matches: 6. In germline, CDR1 is MDHEN, CDR2 SYDVKM. CDR3 sequence (DNA): TGTGCCAGCAGTCTACAGGGGGCGCGGCAGCCCCAGCATTTT. Translating gives CASSLQGARQPQHF. Combining the CDR3 with reference TRBV28 and TRBJ1-5 gives the whole variable domain DVKVTQSSRYLVKRTGEKVFLECVQDMDHENMFWYRQDPGLGLRLIYFSYDVKMKEKGDIPEGYSVSREKKERFSLILESASTNQTSMYLCASSLQGARQPQHFGDGTRLSIL.

The chain employs TRBV28 and TRBJ2-7, with TRBD2 matching over 11 bases. V shed 2 bases and J 4 bases; nucleotides not matched to a gene: 4. The CDR3 has 15 amino acids. The germline gives CDR1 MDHEN, CDR2 SYDVKM. The chain's CDR3 is CASSLILAGGYEQYF. CDR3 coding DNA: TGTGCCAGCAGTTTAATCCTAGCGGGGGGATACGAGCAGTACTTC.

The CDR3, as DNA: TGTGCCAGCACGGGAAGTTGGGGGCGCGTAACTGAAGCTTTCTTT. Protein: CASTGSWGRVTEAFF. The V and J genes are TRBV6-4 and TRBJ1-1; TRBD1 might be the D (6 bases). The CDR3 extends over 15 amino acids. Looked up from germline, CDR1 is MRHNA and CDR2 is SNTAGT. V gave up 7 bases and J gave up 5 bases, with 20 bases separating them.

This clone was counted a single time. This rearrangement joins TRBV6-5 to TRBJ2-1; 9 positions agree with TRBD1. From germline, CDR1 is MNHEY and CDR2 SVGAGI. This CDR3 region has 15 residues. The junction had 8 bases not matched to a gene; V was cut back by 5 bases and J by 6 bases. CDR3 amino acids: CASSQYSTGGNEQFF. DNA of the CDR3: TGTGCCAGCAGTCAATATTCGACAGGGGGCAATGAGCAGTTCTTC.

V usage is TRBV19 and J usage is TRBJ2-5, with D maybe TRBD2 (5 bases). V was clipped by 3 bases and J by 5 bases, with 13 bases between them. This CDR3 contains 14 residues. Germline CDR1 reads LNHDA; CDR2 reads SQIVND (reference sequence). CDR3 bases: TGTGCCAGTAGTATTATGACGGGATCGGAGACCCAGTACTTC. Its protein is CASSIMTGSETQYF.

This chain joins TRBV29-1 and TRBJ2-4; 10 bases are shared with TRBD1. Germline values: CDR1 SQVTM, CDR2 ANQGSEA. The CDR3 is made up of 17 amino acids. J lost 0 bases, V lost 4 bases, and 9 bases had no gene match. DNA of the CDR3: TGCAGCGTTGTAAGACAGGGGGCCACTCTAGCCAAAAACATTCAGTACTTC. It is translated as CSVVRQGATLAKNIQYF. The variable domain in full, with the rest retrieved from reference TRBV29-1 and TRBJ2-4, is SAVISQKPSRDICQRGTSLTIQCQVDSQVTMMFWYRQQPGQSLTLIATANQGSEATYESGFVIDKFPISRPNLTFSTLTVSNMSPEDSSIYLCSVVRQGATLAKNIQYFGAGTRLSVL.

The chain recombines TRBV3-1 (or the pseudogene TRBV3-2) with TRBJ1-3; 7 bases are a match to TRBD1. Looked up from germline, CDR1 is LGHDT and CDR2 is YNNKEL (reference sequence). This CDR3 comprises 15 residues. V was pared by 4 bases and J by 0 bases, with 3 bases of the junction left unmatched. CDR3 loop: CASSRQGNSGNTIYF. The CDR3 region has the DNA TGTGCCAGCAGCCGACAGGGTAACTCTGGAAACACCATATATTTT.

This clone was seen just once. V and J are TRBV28 and TRBJ2-3, with 10 bases identical to TRBD2. With 4 bases clipped from V and 2 bases from J, the junction kept 6 bases outside the gene matches. Germline CDR1 MDHEN, CDR2 SYDVKM. This CDR3 comprises 16 residues. This CDR3 reads CASSSWTSGATDTQYF. CDR3 nucleotide sequence: TGTGCCAGCAGTTCCTGGACTAGCGGAGCCACAGATACGCAGTATTTT.

This chain links TRBV29-1 with TRBJ2-3, with D possibly TRBD2 on 5 matching bases. The CDR3 contains 15 residues. Deletions cut 7 bases from V and 1 base from J, with 18 bases between. The germline V gene encodes CDR1 SQVTM and CDR2 ANQGSEA. The CDR3 DNA reads as TGCAGCGCCGACCCGGGGAGCCTGGGCACAGATACGCAGTATTTT. It yields the protein CSADPGSLGTDTQYF.

V gene TRBV5-1 combines with J gene TRBJ2-1; the match to TRBD2 covers 10 bases. CDR3 length: 15 amino acids. Losses at the gene ends were 3 bases for V and 5 bases for J; bases not matched to a gene: 5. Germline V gene data show CDR1 as SGHRS and CDR2 as YFSETQ. This chain's CDR3 is CASSSTGTSDNEQFF. CDR3 DNA sequence: TGCGCCAGCAGCTCGACCGGGACTAGCGACAATGAGCAGTTCTTC. The whole variable domain, filled in from reference TRBV5-1 and TRBJ2-1, reads KAGVTQTPRYLIKTRGQQVTLSCSPISGHRSVSWYQQTPGQGLQFLFEYFSETQRNKGNFPGRFSGRQFSNSRSEMNVSTLELGDSALYLCASSSTGTSDNEQFFGPGTRLTVL.

The chain joins TRBV4-3 to TRBJ1-2, with D unclear. Looked up from germline, CDR1 is LGHNA and CDR2 is YSLEER. The CDR3 is 16 residues long. The V end lost 4 bases, the J end lost 0 bases, and 15 bases lay between the germline ends. The CDR3 DNA follows: TGCGCCAGCAGCCCTAGCGGGCCCCTAGCTAACTATGGCTACACCTTC. Amino acid sequence: CASSPSGPLANYGYTF.

This clone was seen only once. CDR3 amino acids: CASSKAILAGGTNEQFF. The CDR3 DNA reads TGTGCCAGCAGCAAGGCAATACTAGCGGGAGGGACAAATGAGCAGTTCTTC. The chain employs TRBV21-1 and TRBJ2-1; the DNA was not compared with TRBD2, the D call given in the table. TRBV21-1 is labeled a pseudogene. The CDR3 contains 17 residues.

Notes on this clone: Other DNA sequences in this sample translate to the same CDR3. The gene calls are TRBV6-5 and TRBJ2-7; 7 bases are shared with TRBD1. The CDR3 sequence is 12 residues long. The J segment lost 4 bases and the V segment lost 5 bases, leaving 2 bases of the junction unmatched. Germline CDR1 and CDR2: MNHEY and SVGAGI. The CDR3 loop reads CASSNRGYEQYF. The CDR3 DNA is TGTGCCAGCAGTAACAGGGGTTACGAGCAGTACTTC.